This TCR beta chain is from a study of OX40 agonist ivuxolimab in advanced cancers. Patients were excluded for autoimmune disease history or systemic immunosuppression. V was shortened by 1 base and J by 8 bases, with 17 bases between the two germline ends. The length of the CDR3 is 16 residues. Germline V gene sequence: CDR1 LNHDA, CDR2 SQIVND (reference sequence). Sequencing used immunoSEQ multiplex PCR; TCRdb keeps in-frame clones, though not all of them. The data contain some 90,000 clones, 92% of them singletons. The material sequenced was CD4+ or CD8+ T cells sorted from blood, taken in a trial of the OX40 agonist ivuxolimab. The chain recombines TRBV19 with TRBJ1-4, with a tentative D call TRBD1 (5 bases). The clonotype comes from an adult with an advanced solid tumor such as melanoma, head and neck, liver or kidney cancer. CDR3 sequence reads: CASSIAEGRAGEKLFF. As DNA, the CDR3 is TGTGCCAGTAGTATAGCTGAGGGCAGGGCAGGGGAAAAACTGTTTTTT.